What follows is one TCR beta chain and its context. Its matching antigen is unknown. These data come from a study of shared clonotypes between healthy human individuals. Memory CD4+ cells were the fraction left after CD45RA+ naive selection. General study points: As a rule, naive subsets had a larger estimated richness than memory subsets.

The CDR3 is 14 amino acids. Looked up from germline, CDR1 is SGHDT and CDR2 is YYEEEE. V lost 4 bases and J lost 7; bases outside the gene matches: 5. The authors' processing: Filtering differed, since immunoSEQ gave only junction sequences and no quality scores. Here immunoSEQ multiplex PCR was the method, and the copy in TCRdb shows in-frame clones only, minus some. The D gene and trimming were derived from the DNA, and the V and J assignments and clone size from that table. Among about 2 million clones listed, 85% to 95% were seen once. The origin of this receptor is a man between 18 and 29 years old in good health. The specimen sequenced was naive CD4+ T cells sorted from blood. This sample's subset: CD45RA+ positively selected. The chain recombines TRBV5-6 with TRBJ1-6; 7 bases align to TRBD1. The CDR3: CASSRDSSNSPLHF. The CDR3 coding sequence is TGTGCCAGCAGCCGGGACAGTTCGAATTCACCCCTCCACTTT.